The present entry profiles one TCR beta chain with its context. The antigen remains unidentified. This record comes from a study of T-cell reconstitution after alpha-beta-depleted transplantation in children. Study outcomes and limitations: When one year had passed after transplant, most T-cell counts and diversity came from newly produced T cells. It was surviving recipient T cells and thymic progenitors that gave some patients high TCRbeta diversity at day 60. Expanded graft clones numbering several hundred reportedly gave rise to alpha-beta T cells about two months after transplant.

Preparation of the TCRbeta library used unique molecular identifiers. TCRdb passed the PCR reads through MiXCR, listing each CDR3 protein once. The sample yields 490,000 or so distinct CDR3 sequences, 10% seen once. V trimming: 4 bases; J trimming: 1 base; junction bases outside the gene matches: 12. The CDR3 spans 16 residues. CDR1 and CDR2 from the germline V gene are DFQATT and SNEGSKA (reference sequence). This TCR derives from a child aged 2-15 years with inherited bone marrow failure, due to receive a stem cell transplant. The sample here was PBMCs, taken before TCRalphabeta/CD19-depleted stem cell transplant. The J gene is TRBJ2-5, the V gene TRBV20-1; TRBD2 aligns across 7 bases. The DNA of the CDR3 is TGCAGTGCTACGACAGAGAGGGACTATCCCCAAGAGACCCAGTACTTC. Translating gives CSATTERDYPQETQYF.